Below, 6 T cell receptor beta chains from the same sample are listed, as sequenced in a study of blood T cells in healthy people across ages. With a J-beta primer mix and a sample-barcoded 5' primer, a second PCR ran about 7 to 12 cycles. TCRdb recomputed calls from the 5' RACE reads with MiXCR, one row per CDR3 protein. Counted here are hundreds of thousands of distinct CDR3 sequences, roughly 30% occurring once; the ten biggest clones make up 15%. Sample: blood. These receptor sequences come from a woman older than 75 in good health.

This clonotype has a count of ten or more. The chain uses TRBV10-3 and TRBJ1-2; TRBD1 is a possible D gene (6 bases). CDR3 length: 13 amino acids. Looked up from germline, CDR1 is ENHRY and CDR2 is SYGVKD. V lost 7 bases and J lost 7, with 16 bases in between. The CDR3 DNA sequence: TGTGCCATCACCTCCCTGGGGGGCCTTGGCTACACCTTC. As protein: CAITSLGGLGYTF.

The sample holds a few counts of this clonotype. The V call is TRBV12-3 or TRBV12-4, the J call TRBJ1-1; TRBD1 is a possible D gene (5 bases). Trimming pared 11 bases from V and 0 bases from J, leaving 16 bases between. This CDR3 is built from 14 residues. CDR3 bases: TGTGCCGGAAGAAGGCGGGGGTTGAACACTGAAGCTTTCTTT. It yields the protein CAGRRRGLNTEAFF.

The sample holds a few counts of this clonotype. Given a much more abundant clone one base away, this may be a read error. V gene TRBV9 combines with J gene TRBJ2-7; 8 bases are a match to TRBD2. The length of the CDR3 is 18 residues. CDR1 is SGDLS and CDR2 is YYNGEE in the germline V gene. V gave up 3 bases and J gave up 7 bases; unmatched junction bases: 21. The CDR3 spells CASSGRARGGASYNEQYF. In DNA, the CDR3 is TGTGCCAGCAGCGGGCGAGCTCGGGGGGGAGCGTCCTACAATGAGCAGTACTTC. The full variable domain, with the rest looked up from reference TRBV9 and TRBJ2-7, is DSGVTQTPKHLITATGQRVTLRCSPRSGDLSVYWYQQSLDQGLQFLIQYYNGEERAKGNILERFSAQQFPDLHSELNLSSLELGDSALYFCASSGRARGGASYNEQYFGPGTRLTVT.

The rearrangement links TRBV4-2 to TRBJ2-7; unclear D gene. Germline CDR1 and CDR2: LGHNA and YNFKEQ. There are 14 residues in the CDR3. V lost 0 bases to trimming and J lost 5 bases, with 11 bases between them. The CDR3 reads CASSQEGYWDEQYF. DNA for the CDR3: TGTGCCAGCAGCCAAGAGGGGTACTGGGACGAGCAGTACTTC.

This clonotype was counted many times. V usage is TRBV6-2 or TRBV6-3 and J usage is TRBJ2-6; 9 bases fit TRBD1. The CDR3 is 17 residues long. Unmatched junction bases numbered 6, after V lost 2 bases and J lost 4 bases. The germline gives CDR1 MNHEY, CDR2 SVGEGT. CDR3 protein: CASSYRDRVEGANVLTF. The CDR3 DNA follows: TGTGCCAGCAGTTACCGGGACAGGGTTGAAGGGGCCAACGTCCTGACTTTC.

This chain connects TRBV7-2 to TRBJ2-4; the match to TRBD2 covers 10 bases. The CDR3 length is 19 residues. CDR1 and CDR2 from the germline V gene are SGHTA and FQGNSA. J lost 13 bases, V lost 0 bases, and 21 bases had no gene match. CDR3 region: CASSLAGLAGVAEVWEQYF. DNA for the CDR3: TGTGCCAGCAGCTTAGCTGGGCTAGCGGGAGTAGCAGAGGTGTGGGAGCAGTACTTC.